This TCR beta chain was retrieved from a study of blood T cell repertoires in COVID-19. Study-level background: Acute and convalescent COVID-19 samples came from the United States, Italy and Spain. Sample material is recorded as cDNA or gDNA derived from T cells, B-cell-depleted T cells, or PBMCs.

Between the trimmed V and J ends, which lost 5 bases and 2 bases, there was a span of 13 bases. The germline gives CDR1 LGHDT, CDR2 YNNKEL (reference sequence). The CDR3 consists of 15 residues. Original analysis: Estimation of nucleated cell counts relied on the amplification of reference gene primers. The assay was immunoSEQ multiplex PCR, and TCRdb's table has in-frame clones only and misses some. That table is the source of V, J and clone size, and D and trimming were worked out from the DNA. The repertoire holds 150,000 or so clones, with 85% as singletons. This clone was recorded only once. The chain uses TRBV3-1 (or the pseudogene TRBV3-2) and TRBJ1-3; possible D gene TRBD1, 5 bases. The TCR was taken from a human donor with acute or convalescent COVID-19. The donor label of this sample is uncertain. Specimen: peripheral blood. CDR3 DNA sequence: TGTGCCAGCAGCTCCCCAGCGGGGGCTGGAAACACCATATATTTT. Its protein product is CASSSPAGAGNTIYF.